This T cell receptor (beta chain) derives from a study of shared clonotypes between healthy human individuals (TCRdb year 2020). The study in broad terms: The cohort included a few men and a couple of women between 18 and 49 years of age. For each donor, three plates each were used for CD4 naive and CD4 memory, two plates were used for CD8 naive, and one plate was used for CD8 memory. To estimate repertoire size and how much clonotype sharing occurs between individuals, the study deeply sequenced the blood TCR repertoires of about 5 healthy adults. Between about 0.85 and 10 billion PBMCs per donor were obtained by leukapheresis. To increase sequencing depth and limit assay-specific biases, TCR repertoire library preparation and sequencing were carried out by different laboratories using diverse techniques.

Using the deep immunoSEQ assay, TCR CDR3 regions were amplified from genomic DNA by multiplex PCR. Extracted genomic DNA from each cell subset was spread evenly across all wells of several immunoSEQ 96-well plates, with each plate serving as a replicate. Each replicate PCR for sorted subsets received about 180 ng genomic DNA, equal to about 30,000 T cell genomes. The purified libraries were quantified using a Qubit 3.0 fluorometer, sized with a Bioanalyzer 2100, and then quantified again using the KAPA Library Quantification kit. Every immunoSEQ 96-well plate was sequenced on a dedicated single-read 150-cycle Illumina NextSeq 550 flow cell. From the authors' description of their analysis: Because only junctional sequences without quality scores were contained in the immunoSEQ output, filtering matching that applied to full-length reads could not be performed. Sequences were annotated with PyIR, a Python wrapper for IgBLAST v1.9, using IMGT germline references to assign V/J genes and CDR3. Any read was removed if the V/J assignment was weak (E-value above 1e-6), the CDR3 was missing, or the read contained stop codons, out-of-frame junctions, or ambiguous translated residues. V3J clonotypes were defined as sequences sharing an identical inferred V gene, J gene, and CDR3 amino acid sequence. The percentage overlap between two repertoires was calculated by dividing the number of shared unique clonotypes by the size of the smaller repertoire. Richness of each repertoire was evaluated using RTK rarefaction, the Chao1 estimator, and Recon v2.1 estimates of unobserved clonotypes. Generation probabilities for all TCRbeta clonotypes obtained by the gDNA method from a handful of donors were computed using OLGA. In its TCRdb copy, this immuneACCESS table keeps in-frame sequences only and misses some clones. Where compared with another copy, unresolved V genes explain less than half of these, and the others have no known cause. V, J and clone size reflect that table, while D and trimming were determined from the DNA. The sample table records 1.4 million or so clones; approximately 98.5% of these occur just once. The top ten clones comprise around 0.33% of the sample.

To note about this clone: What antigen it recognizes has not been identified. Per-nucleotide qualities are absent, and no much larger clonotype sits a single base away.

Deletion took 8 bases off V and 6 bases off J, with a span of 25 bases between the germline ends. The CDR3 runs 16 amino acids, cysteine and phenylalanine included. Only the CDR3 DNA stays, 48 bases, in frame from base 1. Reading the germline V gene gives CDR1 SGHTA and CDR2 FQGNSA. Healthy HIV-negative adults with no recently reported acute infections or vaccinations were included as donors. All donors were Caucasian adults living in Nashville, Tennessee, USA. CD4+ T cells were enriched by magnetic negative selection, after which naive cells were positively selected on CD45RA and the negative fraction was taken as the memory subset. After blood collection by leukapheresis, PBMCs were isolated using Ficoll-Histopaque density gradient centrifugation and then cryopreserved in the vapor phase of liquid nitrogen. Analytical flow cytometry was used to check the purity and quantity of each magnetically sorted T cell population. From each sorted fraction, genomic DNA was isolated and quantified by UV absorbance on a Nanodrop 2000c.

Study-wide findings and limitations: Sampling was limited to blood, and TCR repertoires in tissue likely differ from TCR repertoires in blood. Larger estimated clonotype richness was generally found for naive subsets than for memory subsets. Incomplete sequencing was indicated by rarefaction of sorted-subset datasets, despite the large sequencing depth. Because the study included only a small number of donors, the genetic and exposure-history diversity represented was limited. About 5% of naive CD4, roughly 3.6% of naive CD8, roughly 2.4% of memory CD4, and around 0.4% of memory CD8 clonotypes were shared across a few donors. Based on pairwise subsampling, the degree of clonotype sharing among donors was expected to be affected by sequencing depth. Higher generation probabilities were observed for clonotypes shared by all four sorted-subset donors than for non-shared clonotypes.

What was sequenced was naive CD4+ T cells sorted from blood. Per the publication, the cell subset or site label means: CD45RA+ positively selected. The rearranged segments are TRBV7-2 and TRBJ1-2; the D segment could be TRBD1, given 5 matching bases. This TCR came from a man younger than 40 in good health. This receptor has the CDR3 CASQGWEGRGKNGYTF. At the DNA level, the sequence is TGTGCCAGCCAGGGTTGGGAGGGCCGCGGAAAAAATGGCTACACCTTC.